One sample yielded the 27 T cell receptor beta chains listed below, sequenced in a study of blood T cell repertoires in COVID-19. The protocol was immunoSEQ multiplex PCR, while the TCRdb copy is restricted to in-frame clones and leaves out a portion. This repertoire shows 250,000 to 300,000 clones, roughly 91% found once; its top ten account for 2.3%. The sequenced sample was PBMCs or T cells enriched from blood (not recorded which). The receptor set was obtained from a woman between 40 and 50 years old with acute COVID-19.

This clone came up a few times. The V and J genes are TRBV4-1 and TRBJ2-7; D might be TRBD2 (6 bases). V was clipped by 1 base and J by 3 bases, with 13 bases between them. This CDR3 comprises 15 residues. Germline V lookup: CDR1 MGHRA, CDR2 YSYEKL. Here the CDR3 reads CASSQGEDRGYEQYF. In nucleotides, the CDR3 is TGCGCCAGCAGCCAAGGGGAGGACCGGGGCTACGAGCAGTACTTC.

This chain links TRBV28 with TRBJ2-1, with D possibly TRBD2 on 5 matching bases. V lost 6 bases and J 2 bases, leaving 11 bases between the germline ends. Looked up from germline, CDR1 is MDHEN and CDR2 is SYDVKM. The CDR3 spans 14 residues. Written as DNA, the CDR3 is TGTGCCAGCAGGGACCCCGGGGCCTACAATGAGCAGTTCTTC. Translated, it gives CASRDPGAYNEQFF.

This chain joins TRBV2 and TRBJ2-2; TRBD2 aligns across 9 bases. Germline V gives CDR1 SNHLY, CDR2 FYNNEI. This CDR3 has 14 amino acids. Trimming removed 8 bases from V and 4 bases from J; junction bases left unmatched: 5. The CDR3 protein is CASVAGGLTGELFF. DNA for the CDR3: TGTGCCAGCGTCGCGGGAGGGCTCACCGGGGAGCTGTTTTTT. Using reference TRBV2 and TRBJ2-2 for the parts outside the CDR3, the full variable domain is EPEVTQTPSHQVTQMGQEVILRCVPISNHLYFYWYRQILGQKVEFLVSFYNNEISEKSEIFDDQFSVERPDGSNFTLKIRSTKLEDSAMYFCASVAGGLTGELFFGEGSRLTVL.

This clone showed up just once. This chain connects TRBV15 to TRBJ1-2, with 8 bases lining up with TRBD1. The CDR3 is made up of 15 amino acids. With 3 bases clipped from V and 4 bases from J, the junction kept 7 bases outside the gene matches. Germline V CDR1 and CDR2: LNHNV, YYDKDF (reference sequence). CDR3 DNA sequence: TGTGCCACCAGCAGCCTGGACAGGGCATCCTATGGCTACACCTTC. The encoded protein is CATSSLDRASYGYTF.

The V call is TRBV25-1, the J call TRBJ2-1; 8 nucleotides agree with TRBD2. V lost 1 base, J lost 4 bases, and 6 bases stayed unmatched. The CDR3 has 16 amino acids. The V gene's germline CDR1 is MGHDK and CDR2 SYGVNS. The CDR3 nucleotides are TGTGCCAGCAGTGAATGGGCGGGAGGTCTATACAATGAGCAGTTCTTC. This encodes CASSEWAGGLYNEQFF.

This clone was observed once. CDR3 region: CASRPYLGRAEAFF. The CDR3 DNA is TGTGCCAGCAGACCGTACTTAGGGAGGGCTGAAGCTTTCTTT. The chain employs TRBV25-1 and TRBJ1-1; D is uncertain. Germline loops: CDR1 MGHDK, CDR2 SYGVNS. Between the trimmed V and J ends, which lost 6 bases and 6 bases, there was a span of 17 bases. The CDR3 sequence is 14 residues long.

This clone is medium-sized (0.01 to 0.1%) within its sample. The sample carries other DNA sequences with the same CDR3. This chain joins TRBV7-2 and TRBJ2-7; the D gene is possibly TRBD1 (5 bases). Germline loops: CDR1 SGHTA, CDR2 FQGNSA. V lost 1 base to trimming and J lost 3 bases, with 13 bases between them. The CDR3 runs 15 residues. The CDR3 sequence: CASSLGVRAGYEQYF. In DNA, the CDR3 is TGTGCCAGCAGCTTAGGAGTCAGGGCTGGCTACGAGCAGTACTTC. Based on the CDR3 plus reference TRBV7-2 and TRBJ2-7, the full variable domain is GAGVSQSPSNKVTEKGKDVELRCDPISGHTALYWYRQSLGQGLEFLIYFQGNSAPDKSGLPSDRFSAERTGGSVSTLTIQRTQQEDSAVYLCASSLGVRAGYEQYFGPGTRLTVT.

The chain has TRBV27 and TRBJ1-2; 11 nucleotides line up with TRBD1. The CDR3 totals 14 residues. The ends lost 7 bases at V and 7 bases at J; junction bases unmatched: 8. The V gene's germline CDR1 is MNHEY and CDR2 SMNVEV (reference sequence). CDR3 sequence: CASTADRGLGGYTF. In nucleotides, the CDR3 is TGTGCCAGCACCGCGGACAGGGGGCTGGGTGGCTACACCTTC.

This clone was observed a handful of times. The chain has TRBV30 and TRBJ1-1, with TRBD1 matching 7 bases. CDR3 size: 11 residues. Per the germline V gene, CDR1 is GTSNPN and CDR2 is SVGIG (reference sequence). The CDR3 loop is CARQGPTEAFF. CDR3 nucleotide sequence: TGTGCGCGACAGGGACCCACTGAAGCTTTCTTT.

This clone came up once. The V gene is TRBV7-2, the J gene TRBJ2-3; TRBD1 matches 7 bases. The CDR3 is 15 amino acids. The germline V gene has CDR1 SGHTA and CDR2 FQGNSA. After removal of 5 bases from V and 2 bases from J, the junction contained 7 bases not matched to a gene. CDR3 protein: CASSHQTGNTDTQYF. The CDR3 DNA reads TGTGCCAGCAGCCACCAGACAGGGAACACAGATACGCAGTATTTT. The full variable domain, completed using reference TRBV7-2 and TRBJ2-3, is GAGVSQSPSNKVTEKGKDVELRCDPISGHTALYWYRQSLGQGLEFLIYFQGNSAPDKSGLPSDRFSAERTGGSVSTLTIQRTQQEDSAVYLCASSHQTGNTDTQYFGPGTRLTVL.

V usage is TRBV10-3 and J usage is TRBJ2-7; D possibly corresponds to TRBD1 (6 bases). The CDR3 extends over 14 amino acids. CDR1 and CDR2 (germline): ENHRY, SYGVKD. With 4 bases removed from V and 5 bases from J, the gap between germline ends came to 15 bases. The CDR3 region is CAISVTGQGNEQYF. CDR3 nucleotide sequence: TGTGCCATCAGTGTTACAGGGCAGGGGAACGAGCAGTACTTC.

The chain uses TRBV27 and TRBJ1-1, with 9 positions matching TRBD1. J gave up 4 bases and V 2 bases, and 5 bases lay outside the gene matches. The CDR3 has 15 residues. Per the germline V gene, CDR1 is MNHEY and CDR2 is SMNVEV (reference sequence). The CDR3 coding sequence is TGTGCCAGCAGTTTAGACGGACAGGGGCGCACTGAAGCTTTCTTT. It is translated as CASSLDGQGRTEAFF.

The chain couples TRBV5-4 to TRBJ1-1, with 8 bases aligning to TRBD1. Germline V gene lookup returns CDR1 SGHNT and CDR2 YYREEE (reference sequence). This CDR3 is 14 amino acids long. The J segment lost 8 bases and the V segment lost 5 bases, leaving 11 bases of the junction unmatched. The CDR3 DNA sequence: TGTGCCAGCAGGGGGGACCTAGACAGGGGCGAAGCTTTCTTT. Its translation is CASRGDLDRGEAFF.

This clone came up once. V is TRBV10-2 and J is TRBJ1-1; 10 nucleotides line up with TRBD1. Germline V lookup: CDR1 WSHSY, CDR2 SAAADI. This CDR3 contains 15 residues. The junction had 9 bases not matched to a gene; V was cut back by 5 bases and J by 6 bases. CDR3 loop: CASSIGGQGNAEAFF. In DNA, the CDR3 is TGCGCCAGCAGTATTGGGGGACAGGGGAATGCTGAAGCTTTCTTT.

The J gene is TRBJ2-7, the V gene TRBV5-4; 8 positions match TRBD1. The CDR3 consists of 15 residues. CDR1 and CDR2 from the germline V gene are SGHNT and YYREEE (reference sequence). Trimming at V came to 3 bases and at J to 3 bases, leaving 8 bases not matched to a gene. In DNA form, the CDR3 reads TGTGCCAGCAGCTCTGACAGGGGAAGTCACTACGAGCAGTACTTC. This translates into CASSSDRGSHYEQYF.

The CDR3 nucleotides read TGCGCCAGCAGCCAAGATCATATCAGGGAAACTAATGAAAAACTGTTTTTT. It translates to CASSQDHIRETNEKLFF. The genes are TRBV4-3 and TRBJ1-4; D may be TRBD1 (5 bases). The length of the CDR3 is 17 residues. Trimming pared 0 bases from V and 1 base from J, leaving 12 bases between. Germline V gives CDR1 LGHNA, CDR2 YSLEER.

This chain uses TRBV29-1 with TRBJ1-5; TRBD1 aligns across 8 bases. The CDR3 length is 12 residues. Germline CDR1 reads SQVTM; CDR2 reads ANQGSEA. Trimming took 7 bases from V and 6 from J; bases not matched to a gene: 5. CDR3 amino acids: CSAGQGGQPQHF. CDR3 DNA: TGCAGCGCCGGACAGGGTGGTCAGCCCCAGCATTTT.

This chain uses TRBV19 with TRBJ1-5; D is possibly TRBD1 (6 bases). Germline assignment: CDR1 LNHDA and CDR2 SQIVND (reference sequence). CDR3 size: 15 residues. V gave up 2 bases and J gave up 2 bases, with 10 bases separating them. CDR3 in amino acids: CASSIKPGGNQPQHF. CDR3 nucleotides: TGTGCCAGTAGTATAAAACCAGGGGGCAATCAGCCCCAGCATTTT.

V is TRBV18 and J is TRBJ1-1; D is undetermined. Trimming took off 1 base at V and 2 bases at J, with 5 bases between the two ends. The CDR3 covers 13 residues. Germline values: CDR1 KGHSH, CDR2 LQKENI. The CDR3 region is CASSPLQNTEAFF. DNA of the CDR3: TGTGCCAGCTCACCACTACAAAACACTGAAGCTTTCTTT.

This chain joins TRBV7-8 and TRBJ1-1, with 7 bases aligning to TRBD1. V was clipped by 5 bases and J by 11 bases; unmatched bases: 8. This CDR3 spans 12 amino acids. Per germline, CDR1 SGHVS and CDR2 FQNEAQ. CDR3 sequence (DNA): TGTGCCAGCAGCCCTGTGGGACAGTGGGCTTTCTTT. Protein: CASSPVGQWAFF.

CDR3 bases: TGTGCCAGCAGCGTAGTGGCAGGGGACAATGAGCAGTTCTTC. Residues: CASSVVAGDNEQFF. The gene calls are TRBV7-9 and TRBJ2-1; D is perhaps TRBD1 (6 bases). CDR1 and CDR2 from the germline V gene are SEHNR and FQNEAQ (reference sequence). CDR3 length: 14 residues. Trimming pared 5 bases from V and 5 bases from J, leaving 13 bases between.

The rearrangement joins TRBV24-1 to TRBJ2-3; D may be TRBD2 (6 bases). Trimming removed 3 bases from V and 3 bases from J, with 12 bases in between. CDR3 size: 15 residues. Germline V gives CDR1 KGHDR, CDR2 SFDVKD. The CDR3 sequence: CATSDRGMGTDTQYF. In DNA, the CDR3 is TGTGCCACCAGTGATCGCGGGATGGGGACAGATACGCAGTATTTT.

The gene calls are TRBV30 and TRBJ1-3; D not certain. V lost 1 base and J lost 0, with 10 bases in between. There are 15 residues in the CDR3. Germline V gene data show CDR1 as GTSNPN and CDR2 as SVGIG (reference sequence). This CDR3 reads CAWSDQATSGNTIYF. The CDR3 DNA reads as TGTGCCTGGAGTGACCAGGCCACCTCTGGAAACACCATATATTTT.

CDR3 nucleotides: TGTGCCAGTAGTGTACAGGGAATCTATAATTCACCCCTCCACTTT. Protein product: CASSVQGIYNSPLHF. The chain links TRBV19 to TRBJ1-6, with D perhaps TRBD1 (6 bases). The CDR3 totals 15 residues. CDR1 LNHDA and CDR2 SQIVND come from the germline V gene (reference sequence). V gave up 5 bases and J gave up 3 bases, with 11 bases separating them.

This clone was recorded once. The CDR3 region is CASSDRTTEAFF. CDR3 nucleotide sequence: TGTGCCAGCAGTGACAGAACCACTGAAGCTTTCTTT. The rearrangement uses TRBV2 and TRBJ1-1; the D is unclear. Trimming left V 3 bases short and J 4 bases short, with 6 bases between. The CDR3 covers 12 residues. Germline V gives CDR1 SNHLY, CDR2 FYNNEI.

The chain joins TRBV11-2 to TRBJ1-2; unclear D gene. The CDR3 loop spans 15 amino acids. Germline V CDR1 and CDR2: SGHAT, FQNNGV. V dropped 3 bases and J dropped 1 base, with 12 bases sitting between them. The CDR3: CASSLVSDYNYGYTF. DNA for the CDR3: TGTGCCAGCAGCTTGGTCTCAGACTATAACTATGGCTACACCTTC.

Here the CDR3 reads CASSQVQGVFTDTQYF. DNA of the CDR3: TGTGCCAGCAGCCAAGTTCAGGGGGTATTCACAGATACGCAGTATTTT. The genes are TRBV14 and TRBJ2-3; TRBD1 agrees at 7 bases. Germline trimming cut 1 base from V and 2 bases from J; bases unmatched to any gene: 6. The CDR3 totals 16 residues. Germline V gives CDR1 SGHDN, CDR2 FVKESK.